This T cell receptor beta chain comes out of a study of beta chain features in type 1 diabetes. Study-wide background: Age, gender and cell yields were similar between patients and healthy donors. Study-level points and caveats: Shorter TCRB CDR3s, moderately but significantly so, marked every one of the four CD4+ subsets in Type 1 diabetes patients. Diminished insertions and augmented deletions at VDJ junctions characterized type 1 diabetes patients.

This CDR3 region has 11 residues. CDR1 and CDR2 from the germline V gene are SQVTM and ANQGSEA. Between the trimmed V and J ends, which lost 4 bases and 6 bases, there was a span of 9 bases. In the case of this clone: The antigen is not known.

Naive, central memory, regulatory and stem cell-like memory cells within the CD4+ compartment were sorted using CD45RO/CCR7/CD25/CD127/CD95/CD27. Expressed TCRB transcripts were sequenced, since all the RNA that had been isolated was reverse transcribed. This table comes from immunoSEQ multiplex PCR, and its TCRdb copy is limited to in-frame clones, with some not included. The sample holds 900,000 or so clones; roughly 17% are singletons and the top ten take about 0.02%. Input material: naive CD4+ T cells from blood. This TCR was sampled from a woman between 18 and 29 years old in good health. The chain has TRBV29-1 and TRBJ1-1; D is unclear. The CDR3 DNA reads TGCAGCGTTGTTAGGGCCGCTGAAGCTTTCTTT. As protein: CSVVRAAEAFF.